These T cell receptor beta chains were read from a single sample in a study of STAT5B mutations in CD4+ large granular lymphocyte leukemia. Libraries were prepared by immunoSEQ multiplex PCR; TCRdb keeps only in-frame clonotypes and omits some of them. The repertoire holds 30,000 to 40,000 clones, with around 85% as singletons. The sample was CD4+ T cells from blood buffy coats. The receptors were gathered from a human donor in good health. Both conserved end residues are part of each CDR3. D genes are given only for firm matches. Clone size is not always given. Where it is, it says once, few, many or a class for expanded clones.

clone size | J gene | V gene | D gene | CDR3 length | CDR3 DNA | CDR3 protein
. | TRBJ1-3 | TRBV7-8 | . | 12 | TGTGCCAGCAGCTGGGCGGGAAACACCATATATTTT | CASSWAGNTIYF
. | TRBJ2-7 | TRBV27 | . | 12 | TGTGCCAGCAGTCTCCCGCCTTACGAGCAGTACTTC | CASSLPPYEQYF
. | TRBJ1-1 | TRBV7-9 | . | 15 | TGTGCCAGCAGCTTAGTCCCAGACTCGAACACTGAAGCTTTCTTT | CASSLVPDSNTEAFF
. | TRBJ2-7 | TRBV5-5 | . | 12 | TGTGCCAGCAGCCAACAGGGTTACGAGCAGTACTTC | CASSQQGYEQYF
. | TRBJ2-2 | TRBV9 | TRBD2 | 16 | TGTGCCAGCAGCGTACGCGGGAGGCTGGACACCGGGGAGCTGTTTTTT | CASSVRGRLDTGELFF
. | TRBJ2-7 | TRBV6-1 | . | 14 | TGTGCCAGCAGATACAGGGAAGAAGCCTACGAGCAGTACTTC | CASRYREEAYEQYF
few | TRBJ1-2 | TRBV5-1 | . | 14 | TGCGCCAGCAGCTTAGTAACATCGTCCTATGGCTACACCTTC | CASSLVTSSYGYTF
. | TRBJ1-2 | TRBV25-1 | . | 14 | TGTGCCAGCAGTGAATGGGAGGGGGGCTATGGCTACACCTTC | CASSEWEGGYGYTF
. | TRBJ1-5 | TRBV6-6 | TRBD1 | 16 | TGTGCCAGCAGTTACGCGAGGGGGACAGACAATCAGCCCCAGCATTTT | CASSYARGTDNQPQHF
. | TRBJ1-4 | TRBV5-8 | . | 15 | TGTGCCAGCAGCTTCTCGGGCAGGCTTTTAGAAAAACTGTTTTTT | CASSFSGRLLEKLFF
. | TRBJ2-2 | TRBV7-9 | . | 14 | TGTGCCAGCAGCCGCACTAGCTTCAACGGGGAGCTGTTTTTT | CASSRTSFNGELFF
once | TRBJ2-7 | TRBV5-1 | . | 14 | TGCGCCAGTGGACTCGTCACGTCCTCCTACGAGCAGTACTTC | CASGLVTSSYEQYF
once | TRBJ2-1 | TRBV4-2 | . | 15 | TGTGCCAGCAGCCAAGCGGCGGGATGGAACAATGAGCAGTTCTTC | CASSQAAGWNNEQFF
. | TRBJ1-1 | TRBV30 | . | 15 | TGTGCCTGGAGTGTACGGACCGCGGCCGTATCTGAAGCTTTCTTT | CAWSVRTAAVSEAFF
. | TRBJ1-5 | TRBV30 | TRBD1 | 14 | TGTGCCTGGAGCACAGGGGCCTCGAATCAGCCCCAGCATTTT | CAWSTGASNQPQHF
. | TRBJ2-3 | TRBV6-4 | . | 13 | TGTGCCAGTTCGGCAGGGGAGACAGATACGCAGTATTTT | CASSAGETDTQYF
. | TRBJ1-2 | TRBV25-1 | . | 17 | TGTGCCAGCAGTGAACGATATACACCCAGGGGATTATATGGCTACACCTTC | CASSERYTPRGLYGYTF
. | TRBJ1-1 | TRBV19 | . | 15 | TGTGCCAGTAGTATGGGGGGGGATTTGAACACTGAAGCTTTCTTT | CASSMGGDLNTEAFF
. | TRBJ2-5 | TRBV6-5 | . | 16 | TGTGCCAGCAGTTACTCACTAGGACATTTCCAAGAGACCCAGTACTTC | CASSYSLGHFQETQYF
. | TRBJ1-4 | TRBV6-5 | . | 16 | TGTGCCAGCAGTTATGAGTCGGGGGCCACTAATGAAAAACTGTTTTTT | CASSYESGATNEKLFF
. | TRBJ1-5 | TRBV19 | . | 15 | TGTGCCAGTATGGGGGTAGCGGGGAGCAATCAGCCCCAGCATTTT | CASMGVAGSNQPQHF
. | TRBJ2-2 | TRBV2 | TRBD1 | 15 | TGTGCCAGCAGTCGACAGGGAACGGACACCGGGGAGCTGTTTTTT | CASSRQGTDTGELFF
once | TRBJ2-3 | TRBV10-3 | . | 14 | TGTGCCATCAGTGAGTACCAGGGCACAGATACGCAGTATTTT | CAISEYQGTDTQYF
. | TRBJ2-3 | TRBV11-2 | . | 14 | TGTGCCAGCAGCTTCGGCAGATGGCCAGATACGCAGTATTTT | CASSFGRWPDTQYF
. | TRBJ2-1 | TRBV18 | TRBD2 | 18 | TGTGCCAGCTCATTCGGGACTAGCGGGGGCCCCGTCTACAATGAGCAGTTCTTC | CASSFGTSGGPVYNEQFF
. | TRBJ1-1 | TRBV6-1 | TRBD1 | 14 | TGTGCCAGCAGCGTCGGGACAGGGCACACTGAAGCTTTCTTT | CASSVGTGHTEAFF
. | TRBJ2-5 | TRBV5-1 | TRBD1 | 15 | TGCGCCAGCAGCCCCCGGACAGGGGACACAGAGACCCAGTACTTC | CASSPRTGDTETQYF
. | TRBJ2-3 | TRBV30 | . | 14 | TGTGCCTGGAGTGGCCACAGAGGATCAGATACGCAGTATTTT | CAWSGHRGSDTQYF
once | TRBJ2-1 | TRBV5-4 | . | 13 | TGTGCCAGCAGCTCAACGAGGGCAGATGAGCAGTTCTTC | CASSSTRADEQFF
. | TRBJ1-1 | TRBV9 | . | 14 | TGTGCCAGCAGCGTAGGGGGCGCGGACACTGAAGCTTTCTTT | CASSVGGADTEAFF
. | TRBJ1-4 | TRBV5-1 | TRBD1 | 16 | TGCGCCAGCAGCTTGGGGACTGGGACAGAGAATGAAAAACTGTTTTTT | CASSLGTGTENEKLFF
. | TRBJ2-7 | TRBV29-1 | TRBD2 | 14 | TGCAGCGTTGGAGGGACTAGCGGGGGTTACGAGCAGTACTTC | CSVGGTSGGYEQYF
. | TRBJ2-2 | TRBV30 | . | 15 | TGTGCCTGGAAGGCGGTAACAGCGAACACCGGGGAGCTGTTTTTT | CAWKAVTANTGELFF
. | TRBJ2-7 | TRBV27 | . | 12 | TGTGCCAGCAGTCCAGGGGTCTACGAGCAGTACTTC | CASSPGVYEQYF
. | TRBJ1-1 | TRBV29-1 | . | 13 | TGCAGCGTTGAGGGGGGGGTGAACACTGAAGCTTTCTTT | CSVEGGVNTEAFF
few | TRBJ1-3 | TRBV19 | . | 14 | TGTGCCAGTAGTATGGCAAGGATTGGAAACACCATATATTTT | CASSMARIGNTIYF
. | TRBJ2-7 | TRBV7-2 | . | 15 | TGTGCCAGCAGCTTAGCGCAAGGCAGCTACTACGAGCAGTACTTC | CASSLAQGSYYEQYF
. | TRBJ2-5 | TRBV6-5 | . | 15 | TGTGCCAGCAGTCGACAGGCCGGGAGTAGAAAGACCCAGTACTTC | CASSRQAGSRKTQYF
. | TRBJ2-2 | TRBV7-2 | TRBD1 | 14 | TGTGCCAGCAGCCGGGCAGGGGGTCCTGGGGAGCTGTTTTTT | CASSRAGGPGELFF
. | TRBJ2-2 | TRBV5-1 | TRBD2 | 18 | TGCGCCAGCAGCTTGGAAGCGGGGGGCGTCGCGAACACCGGGGAGCTGTTTTTT | CASSLEAGGVANTGELFF